This T cell receptor beta chain was obtained from a study of OX40 agonist ivuxolimab in advanced cancers. Background on the study: Allowance was made for prior anti-PD-1, anti-PD-L1 or anti-CTLA-4 therapy, and 35% to 40% had some.

Profiling relied on immunoSEQ multiplex PCR, and the TCRdb table lists in-frame clones only, not all of them. The data hold around 60,000 clones, with 92% observed a single time. This CDR3 is 14 amino acids long. Germline trimming cut 4 bases from V and 2 bases from J; bases unmatched to any gene: 5. Germline V CDR1 and CDR2: LNHDA, SQIVND (reference sequence). To note about this clone: What it binds is not known.

The study, taken as a whole, reports: Low normalized T-cell clonal expansion was also seen in some nonresponders.

Sequencing used CD4+ or CD8+ T cells sorted from blood, obtained in a trial of the OX40 agonist ivuxolimab. The sequence was obtained from an adult with an advanced solid tumor such as melanoma, head and neck, liver or kidney cancer. The genes are TRBV19 and TRBJ2-7, with TRBD1 matching over 7 bases. Here the CDR3 reads CASSTSGQAYEQYF. Here the CDR3 DNA reads TGTGCCAGTAGTACCTCCGGACAGGCCTACGAGCAGTACTTC.